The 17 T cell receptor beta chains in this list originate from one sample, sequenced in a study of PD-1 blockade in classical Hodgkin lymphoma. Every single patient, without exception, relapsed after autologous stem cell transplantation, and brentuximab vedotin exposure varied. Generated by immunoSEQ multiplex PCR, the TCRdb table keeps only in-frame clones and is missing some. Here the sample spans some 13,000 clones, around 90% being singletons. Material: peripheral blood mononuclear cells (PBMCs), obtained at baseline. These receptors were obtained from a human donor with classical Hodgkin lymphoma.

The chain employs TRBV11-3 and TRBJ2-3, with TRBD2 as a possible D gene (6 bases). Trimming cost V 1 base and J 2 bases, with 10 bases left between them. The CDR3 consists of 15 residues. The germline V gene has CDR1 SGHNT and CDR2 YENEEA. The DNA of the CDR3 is TGTGCCAGCAGCTTAGGCGGGGCCCCCACAGATACGCAGTATTTT. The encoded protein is CASSLGGAPTDTQYF.

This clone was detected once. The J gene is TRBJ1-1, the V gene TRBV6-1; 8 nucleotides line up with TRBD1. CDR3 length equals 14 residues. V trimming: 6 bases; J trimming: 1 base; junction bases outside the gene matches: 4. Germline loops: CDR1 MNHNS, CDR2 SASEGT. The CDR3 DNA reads TGTGCCAGCAGGCCGGGACAGGAGAACACTGAAGCTTTCTTT. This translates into CASRPGQENTEAFF.

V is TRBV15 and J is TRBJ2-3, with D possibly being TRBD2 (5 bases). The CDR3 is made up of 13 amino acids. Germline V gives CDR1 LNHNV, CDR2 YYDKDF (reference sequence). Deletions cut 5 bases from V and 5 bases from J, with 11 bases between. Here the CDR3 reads CATSLDFEDTQYF. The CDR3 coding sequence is TGTGCCACCAGCCTGGACTTTGAAGATACGCAGTATTTT.

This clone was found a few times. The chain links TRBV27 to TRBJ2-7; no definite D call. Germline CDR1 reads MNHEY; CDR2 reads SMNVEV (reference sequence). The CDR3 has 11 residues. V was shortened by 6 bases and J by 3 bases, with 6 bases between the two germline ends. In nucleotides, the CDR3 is TGTGCCAGCAGCCGTAACTACGAGCAGTACTTC. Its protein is CASSRNYEQYF.

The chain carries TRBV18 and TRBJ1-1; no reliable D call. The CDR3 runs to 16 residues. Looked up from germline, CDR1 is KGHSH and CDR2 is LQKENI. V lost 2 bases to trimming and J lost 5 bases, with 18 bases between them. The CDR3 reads CASSPKNVGAWTEAFF. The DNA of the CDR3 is TGTGCCAGCTCACCAAAGAATGTGGGAGCATGGACTGAAGCTTTCTTT.

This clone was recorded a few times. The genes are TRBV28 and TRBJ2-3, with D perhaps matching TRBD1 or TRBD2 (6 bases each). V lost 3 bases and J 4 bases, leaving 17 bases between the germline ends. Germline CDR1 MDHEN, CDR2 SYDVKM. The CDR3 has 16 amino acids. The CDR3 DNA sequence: TGTGCCAGCAGTTTCCAGGGACCGGGGGCCGCAGATACGCAGTATTTT. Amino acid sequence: CASSFQGPGAADTQYF.

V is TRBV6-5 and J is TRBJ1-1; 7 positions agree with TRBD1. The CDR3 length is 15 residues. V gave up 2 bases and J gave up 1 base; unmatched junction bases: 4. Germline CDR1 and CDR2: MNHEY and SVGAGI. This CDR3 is CASSYGNRGNTEAFF. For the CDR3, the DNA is TGTGCCAGCAGTTACGGGAACAGGGGGAACACTGAAGCTTTCTTT.

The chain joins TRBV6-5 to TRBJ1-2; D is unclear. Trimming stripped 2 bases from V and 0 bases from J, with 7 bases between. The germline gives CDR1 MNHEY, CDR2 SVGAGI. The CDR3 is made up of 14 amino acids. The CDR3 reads CASSYGPANYGYTF. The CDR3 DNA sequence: TGTGCCAGCAGTTACGGGCCTGCTAACTATGGCTACACCTTC.

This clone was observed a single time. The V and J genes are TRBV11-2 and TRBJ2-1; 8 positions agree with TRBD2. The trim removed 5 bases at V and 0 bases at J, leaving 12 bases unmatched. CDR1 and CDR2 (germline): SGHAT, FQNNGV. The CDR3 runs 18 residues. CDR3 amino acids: CASSLRRTSQSSYNEQFF. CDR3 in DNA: TGTGCCAGCAGCCTTAGGAGGACTAGCCAGAGCTCCTACAATGAGCAGTTCTTC.

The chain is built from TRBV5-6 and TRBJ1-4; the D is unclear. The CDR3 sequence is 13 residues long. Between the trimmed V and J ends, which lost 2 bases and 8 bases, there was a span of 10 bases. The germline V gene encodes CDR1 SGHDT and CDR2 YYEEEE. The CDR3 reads CASSFRNQEKLFF. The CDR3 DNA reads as TGTGCCAGCAGCTTCCGGAATCAGGAAAAACTGTTTTTT.

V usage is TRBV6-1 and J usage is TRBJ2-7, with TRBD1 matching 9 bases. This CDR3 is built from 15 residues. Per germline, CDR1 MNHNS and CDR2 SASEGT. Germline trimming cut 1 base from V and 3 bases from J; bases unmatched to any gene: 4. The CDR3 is CASSEEDRGDYEQYF. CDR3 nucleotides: TGTGCCAGCAGTGAAGAAGACAGGGGGGACTACGAGCAGTACTTC.

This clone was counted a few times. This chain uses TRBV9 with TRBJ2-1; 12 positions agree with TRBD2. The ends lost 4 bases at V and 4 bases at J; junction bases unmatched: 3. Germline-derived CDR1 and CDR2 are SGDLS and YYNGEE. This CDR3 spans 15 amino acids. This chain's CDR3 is CASSIGLAGYNEQFF. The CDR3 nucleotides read TGTGCCAGCAGCATCGGACTAGCGGGATACAATGAGCAGTTCTTC.

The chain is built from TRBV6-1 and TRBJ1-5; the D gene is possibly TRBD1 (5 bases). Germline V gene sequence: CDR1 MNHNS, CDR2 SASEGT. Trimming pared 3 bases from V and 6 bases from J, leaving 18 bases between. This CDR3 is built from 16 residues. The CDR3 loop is CASSDTGTVASQPQHF. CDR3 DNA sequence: TGTGCCAGCAGTGATACGGGGACCGTCGCGAGTCAGCCCCAGCATTTT.

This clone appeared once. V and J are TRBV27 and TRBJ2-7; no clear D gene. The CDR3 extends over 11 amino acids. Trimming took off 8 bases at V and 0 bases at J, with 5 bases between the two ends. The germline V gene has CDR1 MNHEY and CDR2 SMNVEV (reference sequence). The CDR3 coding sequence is TGTGCCAGCGCTAGCTCCTACGAGCAGTACTTC. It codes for CASASSYEQYF.

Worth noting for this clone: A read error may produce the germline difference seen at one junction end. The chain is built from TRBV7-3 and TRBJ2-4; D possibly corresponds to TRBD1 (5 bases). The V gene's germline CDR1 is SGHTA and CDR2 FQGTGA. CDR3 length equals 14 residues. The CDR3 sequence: CASSLYSDVGPQDF. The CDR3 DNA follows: TGTGCCAGCAGCTTATATTCGGATGTCGGGCCACAGGACTTC.

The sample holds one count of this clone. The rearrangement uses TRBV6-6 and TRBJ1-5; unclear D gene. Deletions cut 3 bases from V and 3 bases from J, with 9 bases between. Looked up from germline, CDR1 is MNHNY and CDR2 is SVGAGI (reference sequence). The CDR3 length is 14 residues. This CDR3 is CASSYIENNQPQHF. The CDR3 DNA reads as TGTGCCAGCAGTTATATTGAGAACAATCAGCCCCAGCATTTT.

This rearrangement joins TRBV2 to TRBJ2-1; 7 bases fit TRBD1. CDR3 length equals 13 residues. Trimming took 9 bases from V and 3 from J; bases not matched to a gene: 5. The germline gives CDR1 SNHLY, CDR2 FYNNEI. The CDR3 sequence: CASTGQIYNEQFF. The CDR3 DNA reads TGTGCCAGTACGGGACAGATCTACAATGAGCAGTTCTTC.